This TCR beta chain originates from a study of PD-L1 blockade in urothelial cancer. Study-wide context: Anywhere from 0 to 3 prior chemotherapy regimens had been received by patients.

Notes on the study in general: Where pretreatment blood TCR clonality fell below the median, better survival was predicted.

As regards this clone: Its matching antigen is unknown.

V dropped 1 base and J dropped 8 bases, with 5 bases sitting between them. This CDR3 has 12 amino acids. Germline V gene data show CDR1 as MNHEY and CDR2 as SVGAGI. Using immunoSEQ multiplex PCR, the repertoire was profiled, and TCRdb retains in-frame clones only, with some absent. The data show tens of thousands of clones, about four fifths seen once. The material sequenced was PBMCs, taken around atezolizumab (anti-PD-L1) treatment. The chain recombines TRBV6-5 with TRBJ2-2, with no clear D. The sequence was obtained from a man aged 65-85 years with urothelial cancer. In DNA form, the CDR3 reads TGTGCCAGCAGTTACTTTTCGGGGGAGCTGTTTTTT. It yields the protein CASSYFSGELFF.